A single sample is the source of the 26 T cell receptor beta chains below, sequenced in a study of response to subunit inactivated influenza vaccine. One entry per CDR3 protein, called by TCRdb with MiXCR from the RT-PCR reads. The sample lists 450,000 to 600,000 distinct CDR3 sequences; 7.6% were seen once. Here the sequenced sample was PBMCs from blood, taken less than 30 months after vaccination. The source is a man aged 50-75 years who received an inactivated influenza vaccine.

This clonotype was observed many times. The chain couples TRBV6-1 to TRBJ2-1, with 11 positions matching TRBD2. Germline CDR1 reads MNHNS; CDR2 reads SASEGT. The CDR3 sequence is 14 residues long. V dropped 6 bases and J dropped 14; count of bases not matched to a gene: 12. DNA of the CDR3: TGTGCCAGCAGCCCCGGATTGGGACTAGCGGTTGAGTTCTTC. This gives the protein CASSPGLGLAVEFF.

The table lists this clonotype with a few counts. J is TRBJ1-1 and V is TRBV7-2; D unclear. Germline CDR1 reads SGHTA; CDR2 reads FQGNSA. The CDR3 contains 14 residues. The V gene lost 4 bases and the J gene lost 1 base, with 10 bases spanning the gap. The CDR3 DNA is TGTGCCAGCAGCTCGAGGGTGGGGAACACTGAAGCTTTCTTT. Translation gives CASSSRVGNTEAFF.

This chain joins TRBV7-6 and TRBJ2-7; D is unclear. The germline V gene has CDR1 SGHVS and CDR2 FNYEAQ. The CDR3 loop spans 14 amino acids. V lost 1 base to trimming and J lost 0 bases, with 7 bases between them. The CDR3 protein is CASSLDVHSYEQYF. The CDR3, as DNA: TGTGCCAGCAGCTTAGACGTTCACTCCTACGAGCAGTACTTC.

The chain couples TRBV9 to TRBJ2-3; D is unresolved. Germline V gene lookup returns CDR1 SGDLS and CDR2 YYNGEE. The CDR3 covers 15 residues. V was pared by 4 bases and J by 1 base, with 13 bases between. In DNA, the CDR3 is TGTGCCAGCAGCTCCGACGTCCTCCGCACAGATACGCAGTATTTT. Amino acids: CASSSDVLRTDTQYF.

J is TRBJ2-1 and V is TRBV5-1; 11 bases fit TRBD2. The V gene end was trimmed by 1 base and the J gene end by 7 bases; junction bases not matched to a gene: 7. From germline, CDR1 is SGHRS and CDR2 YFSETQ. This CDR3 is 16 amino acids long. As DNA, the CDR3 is TGCGCCAGCAGCTTGTTGGCTAGCGGGAGGATGAATGAGCAGTTCTTC. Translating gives CASSLLASGRMNEQFF.

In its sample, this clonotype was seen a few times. CDR3 bases: TGTGCCAGTAGTATTACCCCACTAGCGGGCGGGCTATACAATGAGCAGTTCTTC. Protein product: CASSITPLAGGLYNEQFF. V and J are TRBV19 and TRBJ2-1, with 9 bases matching TRBD2. Germline trimming cut 3 bases from V and 4 bases from J; bases unmatched to any gene: 13. Per germline, CDR1 LNHDA and CDR2 SQIVND (reference sequence). The CDR3 length is 18 residues. Drawing the rest from reference TRBV19 and TRBJ2-1, the complete variable domain is DGGITQSPKYLFRKEGQNVTLSCEQNLNHDAMYWYRQDPGQGLRLIYYSQIVNDFQKGDIAEGYSVSREKKESFPLTVTSAQKNPTAFYLCASSITPLAGGLYNEQFFGPGTRLTVL.

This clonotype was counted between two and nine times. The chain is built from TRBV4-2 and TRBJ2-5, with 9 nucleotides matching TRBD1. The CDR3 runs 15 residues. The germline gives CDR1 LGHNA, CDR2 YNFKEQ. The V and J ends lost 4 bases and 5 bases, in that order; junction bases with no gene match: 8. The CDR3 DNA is TGTGCCAGCAGCCCTCGGACAGGGGAGGTCGAGACCCAGTACTTC. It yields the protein CASSPRTGEVETQYF.

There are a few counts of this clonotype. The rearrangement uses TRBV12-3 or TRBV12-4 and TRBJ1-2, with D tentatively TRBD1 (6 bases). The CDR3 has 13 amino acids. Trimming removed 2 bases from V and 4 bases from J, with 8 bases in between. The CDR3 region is CASSLPDSYGYTF. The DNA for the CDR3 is TGTGCCAGCAGTTTACCGGACAGCTATGGCTACACCTTC.

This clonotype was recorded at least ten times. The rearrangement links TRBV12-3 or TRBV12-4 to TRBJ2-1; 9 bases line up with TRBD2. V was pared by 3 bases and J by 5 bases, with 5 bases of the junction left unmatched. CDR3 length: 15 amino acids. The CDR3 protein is CASSLGGGANNEQFF. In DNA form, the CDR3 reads TGTGCCAGCAGTTTGGGCGGGGGGGCTAACAATGAGCAGTTCTTC.

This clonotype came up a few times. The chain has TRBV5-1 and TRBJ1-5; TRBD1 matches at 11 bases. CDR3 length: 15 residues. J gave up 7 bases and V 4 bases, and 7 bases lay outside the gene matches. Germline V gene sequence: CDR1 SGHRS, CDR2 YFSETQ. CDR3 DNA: TGCGCCAGCAGCGAAGCCGGGACAGGGGGGCAGCCCCAGCATTTT. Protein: CASSEAGTGGQPQHF.

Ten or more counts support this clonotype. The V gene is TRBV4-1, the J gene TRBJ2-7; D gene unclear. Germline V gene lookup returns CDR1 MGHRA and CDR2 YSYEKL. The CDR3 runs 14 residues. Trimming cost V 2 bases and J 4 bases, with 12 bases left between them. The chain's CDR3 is CASSQRARDYEQYF. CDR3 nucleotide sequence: TGCGCCAGCAGCCAAAGGGCCCGAGATTACGAGCAGTACTTC.

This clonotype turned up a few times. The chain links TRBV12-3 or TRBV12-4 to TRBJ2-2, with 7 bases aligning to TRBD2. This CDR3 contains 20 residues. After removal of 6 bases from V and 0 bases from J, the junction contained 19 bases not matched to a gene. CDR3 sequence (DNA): TGTGCCAGCAGCCAAATCAAGCCGAGACTAGCCGAATCGAACACCGGGGAGCTGTTTTTT. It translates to CASSQIKPRLAESNTGELFF.

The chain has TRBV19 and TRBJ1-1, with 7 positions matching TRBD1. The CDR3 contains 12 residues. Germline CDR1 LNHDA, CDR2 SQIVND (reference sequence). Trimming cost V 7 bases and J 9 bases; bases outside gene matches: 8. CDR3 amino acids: CASTPSRGQAFF. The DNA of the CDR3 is TGTGCCAGTACACCTTCGAGGGGGCAAGCTTTCTTT.

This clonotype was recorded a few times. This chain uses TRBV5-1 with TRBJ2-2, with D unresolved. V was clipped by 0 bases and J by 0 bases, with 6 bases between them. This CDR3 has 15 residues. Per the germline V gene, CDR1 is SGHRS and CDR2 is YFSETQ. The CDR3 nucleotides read TGCGCCAGCAGCTTGGAACAGACGAACACCGGGGAGCTGTTTTTT. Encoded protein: CASSLEQTNTGELFF.

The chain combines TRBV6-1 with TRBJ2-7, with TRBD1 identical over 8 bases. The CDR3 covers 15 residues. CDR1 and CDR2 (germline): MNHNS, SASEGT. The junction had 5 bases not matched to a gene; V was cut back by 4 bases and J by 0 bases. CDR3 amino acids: CASSAPDRASYEQYF. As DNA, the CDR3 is TGTGCCAGCAGTGCCCCGGACAGGGCCTCCTACGAGCAGTACTTC.

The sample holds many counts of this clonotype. The CDR3 spells CASSLALEGSRGYTF. The CDR3 region has the DNA TGCGCCAGCAGCTTGGCCCTCGAGGGGAGTCGGGGCTACACCTTC. The V call is TRBV5-1, the J call TRBJ1-2, with D possibly matching TRBD1 (5 bases). The CDR3 consists of 15 residues. V lost 0 bases and J 8 bases, leaving 17 bases between the germline ends. Germline CDR1 reads SGHRS; CDR2 reads YFSETQ.

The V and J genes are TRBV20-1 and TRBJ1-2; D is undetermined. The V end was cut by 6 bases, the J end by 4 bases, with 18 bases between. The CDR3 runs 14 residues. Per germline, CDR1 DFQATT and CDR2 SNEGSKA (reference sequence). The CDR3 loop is CSADPTGPSYGYTF. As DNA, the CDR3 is TGCAGTGCAGACCCCACCGGACCTAGCTATGGCTACACCTTC.

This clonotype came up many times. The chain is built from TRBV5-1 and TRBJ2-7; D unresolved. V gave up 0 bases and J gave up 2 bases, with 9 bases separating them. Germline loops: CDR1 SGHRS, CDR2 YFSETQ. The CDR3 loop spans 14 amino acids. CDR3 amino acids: CASSLVGIPYEQYF. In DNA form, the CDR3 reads TGCGCCAGCAGCTTGGTAGGAATCCCCTACGAGCAGTACTTC.

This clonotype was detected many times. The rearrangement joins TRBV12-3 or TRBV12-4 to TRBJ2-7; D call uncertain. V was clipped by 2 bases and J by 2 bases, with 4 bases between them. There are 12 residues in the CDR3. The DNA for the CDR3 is TGTGCCAGCAGTTTAATTCCCTACGAGCAGTACTTC. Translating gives CASSLIPYEQYF.

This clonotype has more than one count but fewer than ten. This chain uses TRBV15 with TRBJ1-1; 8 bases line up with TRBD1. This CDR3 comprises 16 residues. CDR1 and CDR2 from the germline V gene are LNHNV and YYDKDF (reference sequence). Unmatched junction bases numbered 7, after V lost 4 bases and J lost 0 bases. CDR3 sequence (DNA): TGTGCCACCAGCACCACAGGGGGGGGGATGAACACTGAAGCTTTCTTT. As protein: CATSTTGGGMNTEAFF.

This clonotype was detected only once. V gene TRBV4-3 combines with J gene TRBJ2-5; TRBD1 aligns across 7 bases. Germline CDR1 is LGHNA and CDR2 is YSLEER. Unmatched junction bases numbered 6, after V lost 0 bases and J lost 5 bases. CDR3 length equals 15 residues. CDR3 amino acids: CASSQEGGRGETQYF. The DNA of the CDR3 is TGCGCCAGCAGCCAAGAGGGTGGCAGGGGGGAGACCCAGTACTTC.

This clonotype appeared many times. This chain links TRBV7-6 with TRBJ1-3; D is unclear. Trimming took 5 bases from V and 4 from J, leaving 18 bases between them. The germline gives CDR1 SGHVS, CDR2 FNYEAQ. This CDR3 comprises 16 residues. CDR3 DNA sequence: TGTGCCAGCAGCGCGATTGGGCAGAGAGAAGGAAACACCATATATTTT. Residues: CASSAIGQREGNTIYF.

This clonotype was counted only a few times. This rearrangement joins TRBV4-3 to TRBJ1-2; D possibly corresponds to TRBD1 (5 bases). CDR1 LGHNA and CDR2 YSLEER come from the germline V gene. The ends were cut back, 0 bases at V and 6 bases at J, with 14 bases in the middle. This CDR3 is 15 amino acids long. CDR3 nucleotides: TGCGCCAGCAGCCAAGATCTGGGACTGCGGAATGGCTACACCTTC. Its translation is CASSQDLGLRNGYTF.

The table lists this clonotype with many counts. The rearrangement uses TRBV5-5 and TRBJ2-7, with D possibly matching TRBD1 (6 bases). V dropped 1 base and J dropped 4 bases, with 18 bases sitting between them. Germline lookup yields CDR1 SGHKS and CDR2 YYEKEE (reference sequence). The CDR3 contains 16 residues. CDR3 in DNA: TGTGCCAGCAGCTTGTCGCTCCGTACAGGGAGATACGAGCAGTACTTC. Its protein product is CASSLSLRTGRYEQYF.

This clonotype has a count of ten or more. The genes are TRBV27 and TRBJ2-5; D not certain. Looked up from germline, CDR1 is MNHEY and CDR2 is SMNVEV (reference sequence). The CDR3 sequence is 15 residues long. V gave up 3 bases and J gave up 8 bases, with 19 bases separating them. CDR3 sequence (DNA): TGTGCCAGCAGTTTGCTTGGCGCCATCCAAGGAACCCAGTACTTC. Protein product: CASSLLGAIQGTQYF.

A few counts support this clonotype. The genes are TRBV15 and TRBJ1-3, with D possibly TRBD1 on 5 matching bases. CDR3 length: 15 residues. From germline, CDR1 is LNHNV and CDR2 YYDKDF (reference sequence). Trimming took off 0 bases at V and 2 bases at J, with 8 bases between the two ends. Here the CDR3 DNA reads TGTGCCACCAGCAGAGATACAGGAGCTGGAAACACCATATATTTT. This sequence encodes CATSRDTGAGNTIYF.